These 14 T cell receptor beta chains came from one sample sequenced in a study of low-dose radiotherapy and immunotherapy resistance in tumors (dated by TCRdb to 2021 to 2024). Explained via the paper, the time point label denotes: before trial treatment. Instrument used: Illumina HiSeq 2500. First-strand cDNA was synthesized with Superscript III and a set of TRAV- and TRBV-specific primers, covering both TCRalpha and TCRbeta chains. TCRs were amplified with Phusion for 15 to 25 PCR cycles using a constant-region primer together with the adapter attached to the V primers. TCRdb trimmed the raw reads at Q25, called clones with MiXCR and kept productive beta chains. Each entry merges the rows of one CDR3 protein and shows their most common DNA and genes. The table for this sample lists 45,000 to 75,000 distinct CDR3 sequences; approximately 26% of them were counted only once. The ten largest clones capture 5.5% to 6.5% of the sample.

The specimen comprised PBMCs, sampled before treatment. These receptors were obtained from a male donor with prostate cancer.

At least ten counts were recorded for this clonotype. This sequence joins TRBV29-1 and TRBJ2-3; 12 positions agree with TRBD2. CDR1 is SQVTM and CDR2 is ANQGSEA in the germline V gene. Unmatched junction bases numbered 2, after V lost 4 bases and J lost 0 bases. CDR3 length: 15 amino acids. The CDR3 is CSVAGLAGSTDTQYF. CDR3 coding DNA: TGCAGCGTTGCGGGACTAGCGGGTAGCACAGATACGCAGTATTTT.

This clonotype was counted many times. This chain uses TRBV10-1 with TRBJ2-2; D is undetermined. This CDR3 spans 16 amino acids. The germline CDR1 and CDR2 sequences are WNHNN and SYGVQD (reference sequence). Trimming took off 0 bases at V and 6 bases at J, with 14 bases between the two ends. The CDR3 is CASSESNPSRPGELFF. DNA of the CDR3: TGCGCCAGCAGTGAGTCGAATCCCTCTCGACCCGGGGAGCTGTTTTTT.

This rearrangement joins TRBV18 to TRBJ1-1, with a tentative D call TRBD1 (5 bases). The ends were cut back, 3 bases at V and 5 bases at J, with 13 bases in the middle. Germline CDR1 is KGHSH and CDR2 is LQKENI. This CDR3 has 14 residues. The CDR3 region has the DNA TGTGCCAGCTCACCTCGGCAGGGCGGGACTGAAGCTTTCTTT. Its translation: CASSPRQGGTEAFF.

This clonotype was counted between two and nine times. This chain connects TRBV2 to TRBJ1-5, with D perhaps TRBD1 (5 bases). CDR3 size: 14 residues. Between the trimmed V and J ends, which lost 0 bases and 2 bases, there was a span of 5 bases. Germline V gene lookup returns CDR1 SNHLY and CDR2 FYNNEI. The CDR3 sequence: CASSEAGGNQPQHF. CDR3 DNA sequence: TGTGCCAGCAGTGAAGCAGGGGGCAATCAGCCCCAGCATTTT. Full variable domain (rest looked up from reference TRBV2 and TRBJ1-5): EPEVTQTPSHQVTQMGQEVILRCVPISNHLYFYWYRQILGQKVEFLVSFYNNEISEKSEIFDDQFSVERPDGSNFTLKIRSTKLEDSAMYFCASSEAGGNQPQHFGDGTRLSIL.

This clonotype showed up just once. This probably arose from a read error, given a far larger clone one base away. V usage is TRBV7-8 and J usage is TRBJ2-1; D is ambiguous. This CDR3 spans 12 amino acids. Trimming left V 1 base short and J 10 bases short, with 8 bases between. The germline CDR1 and CDR2 sequences are SGHVS and FQNEAQ. Here the CDR3 DNA reads TGTGCCAGCAGCTTAGATCTCCAGGAGCAGTTCTTC. Residues: CASSLDLQEQFF. Full variable domain (rest looked up from reference TRBV7-8 and TRBJ2-1): GAGVSQSPRYKVAKRGQDVALRCDPISGHVSLFWYQQALGQGPEFLTYFQNEAQLDKSGLPSDRFFAERPEGSVSTLKIQRTQQEDSAVYLCASSLDLQEQFFGPGTRLTVL.

This clonotype was counted at least ten times. V usage is TRBV29-1 and J usage is TRBJ2-5; 10 positions agree with TRBD2. CDR1 SQVTM and CDR2 ANQGSEA come from the germline V gene. The CDR3 totals 12 residues. Trimming removed 7 bases from V and 4 bases from J; junction bases left unmatched: 3. The CDR3 region has the DNA TGCAGCGCCAGACTAGCGGGAGAGACCCAGTACTTC. This encodes CSARLAGETQYF.

The chain is built from TRBV12-3 or TRBV12-4 and TRBJ1-5, with D unclear. The V end lost 9 bases, the J end lost 3 bases, and 12 bases lay between the germline ends. The length of the CDR3 is 13 residues. The CDR3 is CASKSTTNQPQHF. CDR3 bases: TGTGCCAGTAAATCCACAACCAATCAGCCCCAGCATTTT.

The chain employs TRBV10-3 and TRBJ1-5, with a tentative D call TRBD1 (5 bases). The CDR3 length is 11 residues. Germline CDR1 is ENHRY and CDR2 is SYGVKD. The CDR3: CACRVNQPQHF. The CDR3, as DNA: TGTGCGTGCAGGGTCAATCAGCCCCAGCATTTT.

Many counts were recorded for this clonotype. The chain carries TRBV27 and TRBJ2-7, with 11 bases identical to TRBD2. Germline V gives CDR1 MNHEY, CDR2 SMNVEV (reference sequence). This CDR3 spans 16 amino acids. J gave up 5 bases and V 3 bases, and 9 bases lay outside the gene matches. The CDR3 loop is CASSFGTSGSTHEQYF. The CDR3 DNA reads TGTGCCAGCAGTTTCGGTACTAGCGGGAGTACCCACGAGCAGTACTTC.

This clonotype was picked up many times. J is TRBJ2-5 and V is TRBV5-1; 12 positions agree with TRBD2. CDR1 is SGHRS, CDR2 YFSETQ, per germline. The CDR3 is 16 amino acids. V lost 4 bases and J lost 5; bases outside the gene matches: 9. The CDR3: CASSKGTSGSRETQYF. The CDR3 coding sequence is TGCGCCAGCAGCAAAGGGACTAGCGGGTCAAGGGAGACCCAGTACTTC. The complete variable domain, with remaining parts taken from reference TRBV5-1 and TRBJ2-5, reads KAGVTQTPRYLIKTRGQQVTLSCSPISGHRSVSWYQQTPGQGLQFLFEYFSETQRNKGNFPGRFSGRQFSNSRSEMNVSTLELGDSALYLCASSKGTSGSRETQYFGPGTRLLVL.

The sample holds many counts of this clonotype. CDR3 sequence reads: CASSSRGGLDEQFF. CDR3 coding DNA: TGTGCCAGCAGCTCGCGGGGGGGCCTCGATGAGCAGTTCTTC. The chain couples TRBV5-4 to TRBJ2-1; 9 bases align to TRBD2. The CDR3 has 14 amino acids. From germline, CDR1 is SGHNT and CDR2 YYREEE (reference sequence). V shed 3 bases, J shed 8 bases, and the junction held 6 bases outside the gene matches.

This clonotype showed up many times. This chain joins TRBV11-3 and TRBJ2-1; D possibly corresponds to TRBD2 (5 bases). V lost 3 bases to trimming and J lost 3 bases, with 9 bases between them. Germline CDR1 reads SGHNT; CDR2 reads YENEEA. The CDR3 has 14 residues. The CDR3 coding sequence is TGTGCCAGCAGCTTGGGGAGAGGCTACAATGAGCAGTTCTTC. Its protein is CASSLGRGYNEQFF.

This chain joins TRBV19 and TRBJ1-5, with 8 bases matching TRBD1. V lost 4 bases to trimming and J lost 6 bases; unmatched junction nucleotides: 5. Germline CDR1 LNHDA, CDR2 SQIVND (reference sequence). The CDR3 totals 14 residues. The DNA of the CDR3 is TGTGCCAGTAGTAACACAGGGGGTGGTCAGCCCCAGCATTTT. Its protein is CASSNTGGGQPQHF.

This clonotype was seen repeatedly, ten times or more. V and J are TRBV12-3 or TRBV12-4 and TRBJ1-6; tentatively, D is TRBD1 (6 bases). V lost 5 bases and J lost 7, with 15 bases in between. The CDR3 runs to 15 residues. CDR3 nucleotide sequence: TGTGCCAGCAGTCCAGGGGTTCTAGGGAATTCACCCCTCCACTTT. Its protein product is CASSPGVLGNSPLHF.